This TCR beta chain is from a study of T cell changes during pregnancy in multiple sclerosis. The CDR3 loop spans 16 amino acids. Germline V lookup: CDR1 SGHVS, CDR2 FNYEAQ. After removal of 6 bases from V and 0 bases from J, the junction contained 10 bases not matched to a gene. Libraries were prepared by immunoSEQ multiplex PCR; TCRdb keeps only in-frame clonotypes and omits some of them. This sample yields under 50,000 clones, of which about 90% are seen a single time; 0.3% to 0.4% belongs to the top ten. The sequences come from CD4+ T cells from peripheral blood mononuclear cells, collected in the second trimester of pregnancy. The TCR originated in a female donor in good health, enrolled as a control in a pregnancy study. J is TRBJ1-1 and V is TRBV7-6, with 7 bases lining up with TRBD1. The CDR3 loop reads CASRRDSITLNTEAFF. CDR3 in DNA: TGTGCCAGCAGACGGGACAGCATCACTCTGAACACTGAAGCTTTCTTT.